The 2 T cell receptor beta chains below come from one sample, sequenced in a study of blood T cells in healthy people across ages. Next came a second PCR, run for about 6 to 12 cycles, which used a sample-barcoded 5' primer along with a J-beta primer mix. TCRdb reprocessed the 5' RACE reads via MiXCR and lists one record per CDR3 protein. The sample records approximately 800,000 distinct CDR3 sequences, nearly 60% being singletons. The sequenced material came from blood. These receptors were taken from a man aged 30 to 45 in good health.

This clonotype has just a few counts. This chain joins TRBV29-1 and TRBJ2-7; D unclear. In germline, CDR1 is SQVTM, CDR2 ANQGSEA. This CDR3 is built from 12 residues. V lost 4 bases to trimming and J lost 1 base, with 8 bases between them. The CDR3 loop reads CSVVAPSYEQYF. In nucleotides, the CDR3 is TGCAGCGTTGTGGCTCCATCCTACGAGCAGTACTTC.

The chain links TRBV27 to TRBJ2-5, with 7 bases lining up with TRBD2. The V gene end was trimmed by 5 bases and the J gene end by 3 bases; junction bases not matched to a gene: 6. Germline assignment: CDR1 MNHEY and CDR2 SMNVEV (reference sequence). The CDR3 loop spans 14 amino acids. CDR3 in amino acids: CASSKGLPKETQYF. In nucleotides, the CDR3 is TGTGCCAGCAGTAAGGGACTACCGAAAGAGACCCAGTACTTC.